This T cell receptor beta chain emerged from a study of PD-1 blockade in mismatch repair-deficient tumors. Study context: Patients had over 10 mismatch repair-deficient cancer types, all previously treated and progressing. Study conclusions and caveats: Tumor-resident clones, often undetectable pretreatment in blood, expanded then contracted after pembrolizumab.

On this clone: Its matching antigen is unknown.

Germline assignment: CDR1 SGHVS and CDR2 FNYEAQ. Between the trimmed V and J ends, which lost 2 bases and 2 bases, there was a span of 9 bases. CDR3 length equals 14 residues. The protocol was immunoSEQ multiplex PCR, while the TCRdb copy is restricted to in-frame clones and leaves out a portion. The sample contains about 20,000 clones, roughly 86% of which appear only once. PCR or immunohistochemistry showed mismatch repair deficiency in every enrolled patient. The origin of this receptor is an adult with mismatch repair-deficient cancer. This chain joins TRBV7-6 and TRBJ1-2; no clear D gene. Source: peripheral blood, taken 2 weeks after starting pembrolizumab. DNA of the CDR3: TGTGCCAGCAGCTTACTCGGGTGGAACTATGGCTACACCTTC. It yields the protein CASSLLGWNYGYTF.